This TCR beta chain is drawn from a study of cytomegalovirus exposure and HLA in healthy donors (dated by TCRdb to about 2017). With respect to the entire study: In an earlier analysis of roughly 500 of the donors, 276 Gb of sequence data and approximately 120 million unique TCR beta sequences from 150 million to 200 million T cells were reported. Roughly 5 DR-DQ haplotypes were handled as single units for association and clustering because linkage in the cohort was strong. A later genetic analysis used genome-wide SNP genotypes for about three fifths of the roughly 700 donors, treating that subset as a discovery cohort. Every discovery cohort repertoire had been produced on one sequencing platform. The study was designed to test whether signatures of past pathogen exposure could be identified by cataloging public T cell receptors. Roughly 300 gigabases of sequencing data and tens of millions of unique TCR sequences were included in an early release covering 500 to 750 HLA-typed donors. To predict cytomegalovirus infection status, the study combined high-throughput TCR immunosequencing, statistical association of individual TCRs with disease status, and machine learning. Both class I and class II loci were covered by HLA typing, at four-digit resolution. Using immunosequencing, the study profiled T cell repertoires from 550 to 750 subjects and related those repertoires to cytomegalovirus serostatus. An earlier analysis of some 500 of the donors applied high-throughput TCR beta sequencing to assess whether each TCR beta V gene segment acted as functional or pseudogenic. Typing coverage differed by locus: A, B, C, DRB1 and DQB1 were typed in roughly 620-630 donors, DQA1 in 522, DPA1 in 600 to 610, and DPB1 in around 440. In a later analysis, previously published TCR beta repertoires from hundreds of donors were re-analyzed and high-resolution HLA genotyping was added so that TCR occurrence patterns could be studied. Donor age, sex, ethnicity and CMV serostatus were compiled together with the repertoire data. A separate validation cohort of more than 100 different subjects was used in addition to the approximately 640-subject first cohort. On average, roughly 240,000 unique TCR beta nucleotide sequences were sequenced per donor among a few hundred genotyped donors of the cohort, with roughly 20% of those sequences being non-productive. Of the approximately 400 genotyped donors, roughly 80% fell in the genetic ancestry cluster associated with self-reported Caucasian donors. Rather than drawing on any new phenotypic data, the later analysis identified candidate immune exposures from TCR beta sequences and the way those sequences occurred across donors. The investigation overall reported the following: Several of the top co-occurrence clusters appeared to be linked to parvovirus B19, influenza, CMV and Epstein-Barr virus, according to a later analysis. Seventeen rarely observed V segments, including chromosome 9 orphons, were excluded from the earlier analysis of several hundred of the donors because counts were too low. A later analysis associated 17,000 or so TCR beta sequences with specific HLA alleles at a false discovery rate of 0.05. Because the 87-base-pair reads could not distinguish some IMGT-functional V segments, including TRBV6-2 and TRBV6-3, those segments were excluded. Three of the identified cytomegalovirus-associated TCR beta chains were confirmed in vitro to be specific for cytomegalovirus antigens. V-gene and J-gene trimming of TCR beta chains was associated with a missense DCLRE1C variant in a later genetic analysis, and the association was replicated in an independent cohort. Compared with equally common non-associated chains, HLA-associated TCR beta chains in a later analysis were more clonally expanded and had lower generation probabilities. While some public TCRs were present in many individuals, most TCR sequences turned up only very rarely across donors. Immune exposure information for the cohort was limited to CMV serostatus. A further reported finding was that TCR beta sequences accurately predicted the HLA-A and HLA-B alleles for most subjects in the first cohort. When HLA alleles, especially DR and DQ, strongly co-occurred, attributing TCR associations to individual alleles was difficult. In an earlier analysis of approximately 590 of the donors, most TCR beta V segments appeared in productive rearrangements about 87% or about 30% of the time, broadly matching IMGT annotations. A group of highly shared sequence variants was considered likely to be a technical artifact of the sequencing pipeline. A total of about 180 TCR beta chains were listed by the study as associated with cytomegalovirus. Because some donors lacked HLA typing at each locus, the association tests relied only on the typed subset. A later analysis found that most CMV-associated TCR beta chains appeared HLA-restricted, with HLA associations seemingly driven largely by CMV exposure. Correlated functional status among segregating V segments might reflect linkage disequilibrium, but an unknown experimental factor could not be ruled out. It was suggested by the authors that the approach could potentially be generalized to other disease states and immunological phenotypes. The presence/absence analyses assumed that sequencing depth was roughly uniform across donors, and that assumption may not be true. In both the original and validation cohorts, the classifier was reported to diagnose cytomegalovirus status with high specificity and sensitivity. A later genetic analysis reported fewer N-insertions in productive TCRs among donors in an Asian-associated ancestry cluster than the roughly 650-donor mean. In this cohort, only TCR beta chains were sequenced, and detectable features were limited by the absence of alpha or paired-chain data. According to a later analysis, TCR association rates differed among HLA loci, with DRB1 alleles showing the most associated TCRs and HLA-C alleles showing the fewest.

Regarding this clone: The clone's antigen remains unknown. Base qualities are not recorded, but no much larger clone differs from it by a single base.

The library was made by the immunoSEQ multiplex PCR assay. For the multiplex PCR, a mixture combining 60 forward primers for TCR Vbeta segments and 13 reverse primers for TCR Jbeta segments was used. A multiplex PCR assay on genomic DNA amplified the CDR3 region of rearranged TCR beta genes. On the Illumina HiSeq System, the amplified TCR beta libraries were sequenced as 87-base-pair reads. The original pipeline was this. A later analysis tallied roughly 80 million unique TCR beta chains across the 700 or so repertoires, and around 10 million of those chains were shared by two or more donors. Raw reads were error-corrected and collapsed into unique sequences with a nearest-neighbor algorithm that merged closely related sequences to remove PCR and sequencing errors. To assign V, D and J gene segments, CDR3 sequences were aligned to IMGT reference sequences. For a sequence to be retained, a match of at least six nucleotides was required to both a V gene segment and a J gene segment. Rearrangements were called productive when the CDR3 lacked stop codons and stayed in frame with V and J; all others were non-productive. CDR3 was defined by IMGT convention, running from the second conserved V-encoded cysteine to the conserved J-encoded phenylalanine. Sequences without an unambiguous match to a single V gene segment were excluded from the earlier analysis of several hundred of the donors. An earlier analysis of a few hundred of the donors called V segments functional above 56.7% productive rearrangements and segregating when the between-donor standard deviation exceeded 5%. A statistical classification framework was built for diagnosing cytomegalovirus status from the catalog of TCR beta chain sequences. V and J gene assignment, in a later analysis, came from comparing TCR nucleotide sequences with IMGT/GENE-DB human TR gene sequences. The TCRdist pipeline was used in a later analysis to assign CDR3 sequences and most-parsimonious VDJ recombination scenarios. In a later analysis, each TCR beta chain was defined by its CDR3 amino acid sequence together with its V-gene family, and reads without a unique V-gene family were excluded. In a later analysis, approximately 640 highly shared, low-generation-probability nucleotide sequences were removed to address suspected cross-contamination and a sequencing artifact. A later analysis calculated a clonal expansion index for each public chain from normalized within-repertoire ranks of inferred template counts. Generation probabilities in a later analysis came from a VDJ recombination model fitted to out-of-frame rearrangements, and those results were checked against IGoR. In a later analysis, TCR-TCR, TCR-HLA and TCR-CMV co-occurrence was scored with hypergeometric tests, and a repertoire-size bias correction was applied to TCR pairs. A later analysis estimated false discovery rates by permuting HLA or CMV assignments 20 times. In a later analysis, co-occurring TCRs were grouped using DBSCAN, with TCRdist sequence similarity added in when clustering inside HLA-allele-positive subsets. Co-occurrence clustering excluded repertoires with fewer than 30,000 or more than 120,000 public chains, plus five with anomalous nucleotide sharing. TCRdb took over this immuneACCESS table, retaining in-frame rearrangements with V and J assigned. Such tables are incomplete; in checked studies, under half of the missing clones stem from an unresolved V gene, and the remainder is unexplained. That table is the source of V, J and clone size, and D and trimming were worked out from the DNA. The sample profile shows about 130,000 clones; approximately 80% of them were found once. About 9.2% of the sample comes from the top ten.

The cohort was made up of under 800 healthy bone marrow donors. At the time of sampling, all cohort members were nominally healthy, though unrecorded immune exposures were likely present. The donor tested CMV seropositive, placing the donor among the roughly 300 seropositive members of the cohort. A peripheral blood sample was provided by each donor, and peripheral blood mononuclear cells were used for TCR beta sequencing. Genomic DNA extraction from the blood cell samples was performed with the Qiagen DNeasy Blood Extraction Kit. From the cysteine through the phenylalanine, the CDR3 covers 14 amino acids. Only CDR3 DNA is held: 42 bases, read in frame from base 1. Via the germline V gene, CDR1 is SGHRS and CDR2 YFSETQ. V and J lose 2 bases and 8 bases, and a span of 16 bases separates them.

The TCR sequence derives from a man in his thirties or forties in good health and CMV-seropositive. The specimen sequenced was PBMCs. The sequence links TRBV5-1 to TRBJ1-2; the D region possibly corresponds to TRBD1 (5 bases align). CDR3 loop: CASSFQGGLSGYTF. The sequence in DNA is TGCGCCAGCAGCTTCCAGGGAGGTCTGTCGGGCTACACCTTC.